One sample yielded the 20 T cell receptor beta chains listed below, sequenced in a study of long-term antiretroviral therapy in people with HIV. Researchers report immunoSEQ v3.0 was run at survey level. The data were produced by immunoSEQ multiplex PCR, yet TCRdb's version contains in-frame clones alone and is incomplete. The sample lists tens of thousands of clones; 70% to 90% were seen once. The sequenced sample was unsorted PBMCs, obtained 0.8 years before starting antiretroviral therapy. These receptors were collected from a man aged 18-30 years with HIV.

In DNA, the CDR3 is TGTGCCAGCTCACGTCCGATGGTTGGTGGCTACACCTTC. It translates to CASSRPMVGGYTF. The chain combines TRBV18 with TRBJ1-2; D remains ambiguous. Trimming removed 4 bases from V and 7 bases from J, with 13 bases in between. This CDR3 comprises 13 residues. Germline V CDR1 and CDR2: KGHSH, LQKENI.

V and J are TRBV2 and TRBJ1-4; D is uncertain. Deletions cut 3 bases from V and 5 bases from J, with 7 bases between. The CDR3 totals 13 residues. Germline V CDR1 and CDR2: SNHLY, FYNNEI. The CDR3 DNA sequence: TGTGCCAGCAGTGACGGTGCGAATGAAAAACTGTTTTTT. Amino acids: CASSDGANEKLFF. Variable domain in full (rest from reference TRBV2 and TRBJ1-4): EPEVTQTPSHQVTQMGQEVILRCVPISNHLYFYWYRQILGQKVEFLVSFYNNEISEKSEIFDDQFSVERPDGSNFTLKIRSTKLEDSAMYFCASSDGANEKLFFGSGTQLSVL.

V gene TRBV7-2 combines with J gene TRBJ1-5, with 9 nucleotides matching TRBD1. Per the germline V gene, CDR1 is SGHTA and CDR2 is FQGNSA. Trimming cost V 4 bases and J 6 bases; bases outside gene matches: 7. CDR3 length: 15 residues. DNA for the CDR3: TGTGCCAGCAGCTCGATACAGGGGGCGCGTCAGCCCCAGCATTTT. Amino acids: CASSSIQGARQPQHF.

This clone was counted once. This chain uses TRBV4-3 with TRBJ2-3; 9 bases line up with TRBD2. The CDR3 is 17 amino acids. The germline V gene has CDR1 LGHNA and CDR2 YSLEER. J gave up 4 bases and V 3 bases, and 11 bases lay outside the gene matches. As DNA, the CDR3 is TGCGCCAGCAGCCAGATCGCCCCCCAGCGGGGGGCAGATACGCAGTATTTT. Protein: CASSQIAPQRGADTQYF.

The chain joins TRBV6-1 to TRBJ2-7, with D maybe TRBD1 (6 bases). This CDR3 has 12 amino acids. V shed 5 bases and J shed 6 bases, with 11 bases lying between them. CDR1 MNHNS and CDR2 SASEGT come from the germline V gene. The CDR3 DNA follows: TGTGCCAGCAGTCCTGACAGGCGCGAGCAGTACTTC. It yields the protein CASSPDRREQYF.

The chain has TRBV7-8 and TRBJ1-1; 8 bases align to TRBD1. The CDR3 has 14 residues. Per the germline V gene, CDR1 is SGHVS and CDR2 is FQNEAQ. The V gene end was trimmed by 5 bases and the J gene end by 5 bases; junction bases not matched to a gene: 7. The CDR3 region has the DNA TGTGCCAGCAGCGTTACAGGGGGTGGTACTGAAGCTTTCTTT. Its translation: CASSVTGGGTEAFF. The complete variable domain, with remaining parts taken from reference TRBV7-8 and TRBJ1-1, reads GAGVSQSPRYKVAKRGQDVALRCDPISGHVSLFWYQQALGQGPEFLTYFQNEAQLDKSGLPSDRFFAERPEGSVSTLKIQRTQQEDSAVYLCASSVTGGGTEAFFGQGTRLTVV.

The chain has TRBV4-1 and TRBJ2-7; 12 bases fit TRBD1. Germline lookup yields CDR1 MGHRA and CDR2 YSYEKL. The CDR3 has 16 residues. With V trimmed by 1 base and J by 5 bases, 6 bases remained unmatched. DNA for the CDR3: TGCGCCAGCAGCCAAGTAAGGGACAGGGGGCACGACGAGCAGTACTTC. It specifies CASSQVRDRGHDEQYF.

CDR3 protein: CASSLDADGVLGTEAFF. The CDR3 nucleotides read TGTGCCAGCAGCTTAGATGCGGACGGAGTTCTGGGGACTGAAGCTTTCTTT. V is TRBV11-2 and J is TRBJ1-1; D remains unclear. Germline loops: CDR1 SGHAT, CDR2 FQNNGV. The length of the CDR3 is 17 residues. V dropped 0 bases and J dropped 5 bases, with 19 bases sitting between them.

The J gene is TRBJ1-2, the V gene TRBV7-9; D is unresolved. V dropped 2 bases and J dropped 4 bases, with 17 bases sitting between them. CDR3 size: 16 residues. CDR1 and CDR2 (germline): SEHNR, FQNEAQ (reference sequence). CDR3 residues: CASSLTPGGGSYGYTF. The CDR3 region has the DNA TGTGCCAGCAGCTTAACCCCGGGTGGAGGAAGCTATGGCTACACCTTC. Full variable domain (rest looked up from reference TRBV7-9 and TRBJ1-2): DTGVSQNPRHKITKRGQNVTFRCDPISEHNRLYWYRQTLGQGPEFLTYFQNEAQLEKSRLLSDRFSAERPKGSFSTLEIQRTEQGDSAMYLCASSLTPGGGSYGYTFGSGTRLTVV.

V gene TRBV6-5 combines with J gene TRBJ1-2; TRBD1 might be the D (6 bases). Trimming removed 0 bases from V and 4 bases from J, with 15 bases in between. CDR1 and CDR2 from the germline V gene are MNHEY and SVGAGI. CDR3 length: 16 amino acids. CDR3 nucleotides: TGTGCCAGCAGTTACTCCGGGACATCCGCGGGCTATGGCTACACCTTC. It specifies CASSYSGTSAGYGYTF.

The chain carries TRBV6-6 and TRBJ1-1; D gene unclear. CDR3 length: 16 amino acids. V lost 7 bases, J lost 6 bases, and 24 bases lay in between. Germline CDR1 is MNHNY and CDR2 is SVGAGI (reference sequence). CDR3 sequence: CASTLTGGWGGSEAFF. The CDR3 DNA sequence: TGTGCCAGCACCTTAACGGGTGGTTGGGGTGGATCTGAAGCTTTCTTT.

The chain couples TRBV2 to TRBJ2-7, with a weak D call TRBD1 (5 bases). V lost 2 bases, J lost 2 bases, and 16 bases lay in between. From germline, CDR1 is SNHLY and CDR2 FYNNEI. The length of the CDR3 is 16 residues. The CDR3 spells CASSERGSGRTYEQYF. The CDR3 DNA is TGTGCCAGCAGTGAAAGGGGTAGTGGGCGTACCTACGAGCAGTACTTC.

This chain links TRBV6-6 with TRBJ2-7; D is unresolved. With 8 bases removed from V and 5 bases from J, the gap between germline ends came to 13 bases. The CDR3 runs 12 residues. Germline assignment: CDR1 MNHNY and CDR2 SVGAGI (reference sequence). CDR3 amino acids: CASGWQLDEQYF. For the CDR3, the DNA is TGTGCCAGCGGTTGGCAGTTGGACGAGCAGTACTTC.

The CDR3 DNA sequence: TGTGCCAGCAGCCCAGGACTAGCGGGGCCGTGGGATGAGCAGTTCTTC. This codes for CASSPGLAGPWDEQFF. J is TRBJ2-1 and V is TRBV11-1; 12 nucleotides agree with TRBD2. V shed 5 bases, J shed 8 bases, and the junction held 10 bases outside the gene matches. Germline CDR1 SGHAT, CDR2 FQDESV (reference sequence). This CDR3 region has 16 residues.

The genes are TRBV19 and TRBJ2-2; D not certain. The ends were cut back, 7 bases at V and 5 bases at J, with 11 bases in the middle. This CDR3 comprises 13 residues. CDR1 is LNHDA and CDR2 is SQIVND in the germline V gene (reference sequence). In DNA form, the CDR3 reads TGTGCCAGTACCCTTTTGGGGACCGGGGAGCTGTTTTTT. Amino acids: CASTLLGTGELFF.

V gene TRBV27 combines with J gene TRBJ2-1; D not certain. The CDR3 has 15 residues. V lost 5 bases, J lost 9 bases, and 20 bases lay in between. CDR1 MNHEY and CDR2 SMNVEV come from the germline V gene (reference sequence). CDR3 nucleotides: TGTGCCAGCAGTCCCAGGACCGGAACCCCCGGTGAGCAGTTCTTC. It yields the protein CASSPRTGTPGEQFF.

The rearrangement uses TRBV28 and TRBJ1-1; no firm D call. V gave up 2 bases and J gave up 8 bases, with 6 bases separating them. The CDR3 runs to 11 residues. Germline lookup yields CDR1 MDHEN and CDR2 SYDVKM. The CDR3: CASSLRSEAFF. CDR3 DNA sequence: TGTGCCAGCAGTTTACGGTCGGAAGCTTTCTTT.

The rearrangement uses TRBV6-5 and TRBJ2-7; D not resolved. Trimming stripped 8 bases from V and 2 bases from J, with 10 bases between. Germline values: CDR1 MNHEY, CDR2 SVGAGI. This CDR3 comprises 12 residues. The CDR3 DNA reads as TGTGCCAGCGGATCCTCCACCTACGAGCAGTACTTC. This sequence encodes CASGSSTYEQYF.

The rearrangement uses TRBV30 and TRBJ1-4, with TRBD1 matching 7 bases. J gave up 7 bases and V 5 bases, and 7 bases lay outside the gene matches. In germline, CDR1 is GTSNPN, CDR2 SVGIG (reference sequence). CDR3 length: 13 amino acids. CDR3 region: CAWSGTVGEKLFF. CDR3 sequence (DNA): TGTGCCTGGTCCGGGACAGTCGGTGAAAAACTGTTTTTT.

Here the CDR3 DNA reads TGCGCCAGCAGCCAAGAAGGCCTAGCGGGAAACAATGAGCAGTTCTTC. Translation gives CASSQEGLAGNNEQFF. V is TRBV4-3 and J is TRBJ2-1; 9 nucleotides align to TRBD2. CDR1 LGHNA and CDR2 YSLEER come from the germline V gene. The trim removed 0 bases at V and 5 bases at J, leaving 5 bases unmatched. The CDR3 is 16 residues long.